A selection of T cell receptor beta chains follows, all from one sample in a study of cytomegalovirus exposure and HLA in healthy donors. Data came from immunoSEQ multiplex PCR; TCRdb stores just in-frame clones and leaves some out. The repertoire has about 180,000 clones, around 80% of them found once; the top ten carry approximately 0.73%. Sequencing was performed on PBMCs. The source of these receptors is a woman aged 40 to 50 in good health and CMV-seronegative. Each CDR3 is given with its conserved first and last residue. D genes are given only for firm matches. Clone size is shown for a subset of rows, as once, few, many or a class of expanded clone.

j_call v_call d_call clone_size cdr3_nt cdr3_aa
TRBJ1-2 TRBV5-1 - - TGCGCCAGCAGATACGGCTGGGGGCAGGGGGGCTACACCTTC CASRYGWGQGGYTF
TRBJ1-1 TRBV30 - - TGTGCCTACAATGGTCAGGGATCGGTTTATATGAACACTGAAGCTTTCTTT CAYNGQGSVYMNTEAFF
TRBJ2-5 TRBV6-5 - few TGTGCCAGCAGTTACTCAGGATTGGAGCGAGAGACCCAGTACTTC CASSYSGLERETQYF
TRBJ2-1 TRBV28 - - TGTGCCAGCAGTTTTTACAGCTCTAGCGTTGAGCAGTTCTTC CASSFYSSSVEQFF
TRBJ1-6 TRBV30 - - TGTGCCTGGAGATATTCTCTCTATAATTCACCCCTCCACTTT CAWRYSLYNSPLHF
TRBJ2-3 TRBV6-1 TRBD2 - TGTGCCAGCAGTGAAGTCCCCTTAGCGGGGGTTCACTTT CASSEVPLAGVHF
TRBJ1-4 TRBV2 TRBD1 - TGTGCCAGCACACAGGGGAATGAAAAACTGTTTTTT CASTQGNEKLFF
TRBJ2-7 TRBV18 TRBD2 - TGTGCCAGCTCACCGAAGGCGACTAGCACGTTGTACGAGCAGTACTTC CASSPKATSTLYEQYF
TRBJ2-1 TRBV4-3 TRBD2 - TGCGCCAGCAGCCAAGATCTAGCGGGCGCCTACAATGAGCAGTTCTTC CASSQDLAGAYNEQFF
TRBJ2-1 TRBV6-5 TRBD1 - TGTGCCAGCAGTTCAGAAACAGGGGGCTTGGTTGAGCAGTTCTTC CASSSETGGLVEQFF
TRBJ2-7 TRBV28 TRBD2 - TGTGCCAGCAGTCCCGACGGGAGGGCCTACGAGCAGTACTTC CASSPDGRAYEQYF
TRBJ2-7 TRBV6-4 TRBD2 once TGTGCCGGCGCGGGGCGGGGGGGCCTGTTATCCTACGAGCAGTACTTT CAGAGRGGLLSYEQYF
TRBJ2-3 TRBV5-4 - - TGTGCCAGCAGCTTGGGCAGGGCCCAACGAAGCACAGATACGCAGTATTTT CASSLGRAQRSTDTQYF
TRBJ2-7 TRBV11-3 TRBD2 - TGTGCCACGCAGACGGGGGGGGCGTACGAGCAGTACTTC CATQTGGAYEQYF
TRBJ2-7 TRBV19 TRBD2 - TGTGCCAGTAGTATAGGGGGGACTAGCGGAGCCTACGAGCAGTACTTC CASSIGGTSGAYEQYF
TRBJ2-7 TRBV2 - - TGTGCCAGCAGCGGGGGGCGGTACGAGCAGTACTTC CASSGGRYEQYF
TRBJ2-2 TRBV19 TRBD2 - TGTGCCAGTAGCGTGACTAGCGGGGGGTCCGGGGAGCTGTTTTTT CASSVTSGGSGELFF
TRBJ2-7 TRBV28 TRBD2 - TGTGCCAGCAGTTACGGGACTAGCGGGAACTACGAGCAGTACTTC CASSYGTSGNYEQYF
TRBJ2-1 TRBV2 - - TGTGCCAGCAGTGATGTGGGGGGGCCCGGCGGTGAGCAGTTCTTC CASSDVGGPGGEQFF
TRBJ2-2 TRBV7-9 TRBD1 - TGTGCCAGCAGCCCACACCGACAGGGGGCCGAGTTGTGGGGGCTGTTTTTT CASSPHRQGAELWGLFF
TRBJ2-1 TRBV2 TRBD2 once TGTGCCAGCAGTGGGCTAGCGGGGGGCAGTGATGAGCAGTTCTTC CASSGLAGGSDEQFF
TRBJ2-7 TRBV23-1 - - TGCGCCAGCAGTCCCCCGAGGTGGGCAGGGGGAGGCTACGAGCAGTACTTC CASSPPRWAGGGYEQYF
TRBJ2-3 TRBV5-6 - - TGTGCCAGCAGCGCGGTCGACAGGTTCACAGATACGCAGTATTTT CASSAVDRFTDTQYF
TRBJ1-1 TRBV4-2 - - TGTGCCAGCAGCCAAACGGGGTGGGGTCTTGAAGACACTGAAGCTTTCTTT CASSQTGWGLEDTEAFF
TRBJ2-1 TRBV9 TRBD2 - TGTGCCAGCAGCGTAGCTCTACGGGAGGGGATTGAGCAGTTCTTC CASSVALREGIEQFF
TRBJ2-3 TRBV7-2 TRBD2 - TGTGCCAGCAGCTCCAATGGCGGGAGGACAGATACGCAGTATTTT CASSSNGGRTDTQYF
TRBJ1-5 TRBV5-5 - - TGCGCCAGCAGCCTAAGGACAGACGGTGGACAGCCCCAGCATTTT CASSLRTDGGQPQHF
TRBJ2-5 TRBV2 - - TGTGCCAGCAGGAGGGCACAGTACCAAGAGACCCAGTACTTC CASRRAQYQETQYF
TRBJ2-5 TRBV15 TRBD1 - TGTGCCACCAGTCAGGGGGCGGGAAATCTAGAGACCCAGTACTTC CATSQGAGNLETQYF
TRBJ2-5 TRBV5-1 - once TGCGCCAGCAGCTTCCAAGCGGAAGAGACCCAGTACTTC CASSFQAEETQYF
TRBJ2-1 TRBV11-3 - - TGTGCCAGCAGCTCCAACAATGAGCAGTTCTTC CASSSNNEQFF
TRBJ2-7 TRBV2 TRBD2 few TGTGCCAGCTTTAGCGGGGGGAAGTACGAGCAGTACTTC CASFSGGKYEQYF
TRBJ1-4 TRBV10-3 - - TGTGCCATCAGTGACCCGAGGACAGCCGAGGGTGAAAAACTGTTTTTT CAISDPRTAEGEKLFF
TRBJ1-4 TRBV19 TRBD1 - TGTGCCAGTGAGAACAGGGGGCTGGCTAATGAAAAACTGTTTTTT CASENRGLANEKLFF
TRBJ1-3 TRBV11-2 - - TGTGCCAGCAGCTTAGGATGGGCGGGGGCTCGCTCTGGAAACACCATATATTTT CASSLGWAGARSGNTIYF
TRBJ2-7 TRBV5-1 - - TGCGCCAGCAGCGTTGGGGGAGGTCCGGGTATAAACTCCTACGAGCAGTACTTC CASSVGGGPGINSYEQYF
TRBJ2-7 TRBV21-1 - - TGTGCCAGCAGCAAACTAGGTGAGCAGTACTTC CASSKLGEQYF
TRBJ2-5 TRBV14 - - TGTGCCAGCAGCCTCGTGGAGACCCAGTACTTC CASSLVETQYF
TRBJ2-7 TRBV11-2 TRBD2 - TGTGCCAGCAGCGATCTTCGGGGGGCCTACGAGCAGTACTTC CASSDLRGAYEQYF
TRBJ2-7 TRBV21-1 - - TGTGCCAGCAGCGCTCCGAACGTCCCACAGGCCCCTCTGGGGTACTACGAGCAGTACTTC CASSAPNVPQAPLGYYEQYF
TRBJ2-7 TRBV5-1 - - TGCGCCAGCAGCCGGGACACCTTGTTGTATGAGGAGCAGTACTTC CASSRDTLLYEEQYF
TRBJ2-2 TRBV28 - - TGTGCCAGCAGTCTTGGGACTTACAAGGGGGAGCTGTTTTTT CASSLGTYKGELFF
TRBJ2-2 TRBV6-1 - - TGTGCCAGCAGTGACCAGGGATGGACCGGGGAGCTGTTTTTT CASSDQGWTGELFF
TRBJ1-2 TRBV14 - - TGTGCCAGCAGCCAAGGTCGGATTATCGAGAGGGGCTACACCTTC CASSQGRIIERGYTF
TRBJ2-7 TRBV5-1 TRBD2 - TGCGCCAGCAGCTTGAGGGGCGGGGGGCCCTACGAGCAGTACTTC CASSLRGGGPYEQYF
TRBJ1-1 TRBV29-1 TRBD1 - TGCAGCGCCCGGGACAGGGCCCCGGGGGGTGAAGCTTTCTTT CSARDRAPGGEAFF
TRBJ1-5 TRBV10-3 TRBD1 - TGTGCCATCAGTGAGACAGGGGGGACTGGTCAGCCCCAGCATTTT CAISETGGTGQPQHF
TRBJ1-1 TRBV10-3 TRBD1 - TGTGCCATCAGTGAGTCGAGGGACAGACCAAAGGAAGCTTTCTTT CAISESRDRPKEAFF
TRBJ1-1 TRBV2 TRBD1 many TGTGCCAGCAGCGAACAGGGGCTAGTAAACACTGAAGCTTTCTTT CASSEQGLVNTEAFF
TRBJ2-7 TRBV6-6 TRBD1 - TGTGCCAGCTCGAGAGGACAGGGCTCCTACGAGCAGTACTTC CASSRGQGSYEQYF
TRBJ2-6 TRBV15 - - TGTGCCACCAGCAGAGATAACTCTGGGGCCAACGTCCTGACTTTC CATSRDNSGANVLTF
TRBJ2-5 TRBV6-5 TRBD1 - TGTGCCAGCAGTCTTGACAGGGGGTTAGAGACCCAGTACTTC CASSLDRGLETQYF
TRBJ1-1 TRBV9 - once TGTGCCAGCAGCGCGAGCCCAGGATTAGCTGAAGCTTTCTTT CASSASPGLAEAFF
TRBJ2-7 TRBV11-2 - - TGTGCCAGCAGCTCGATCACACCGGGCGAGCAGTACTTC CASSSITPGEQYF
TRBJ2-7 TRBV28 - - TGTGCCAGCAGTTTACTGGGGGGAATGGAGCAGTACTTC CASSLLGGMEQYF
TRBJ2-1 TRBV9 - - TGTGCCAGCAGCGTAGGCGGGGCCATACTACAGAAAGAGCAGTTCTTC CASSVGGAILQKEQFF
TRBJ1-2 TRBV11-3 TRBD1 - TGTGCCAGCAGCTTCAGGGGGCTTGGCTACACCTTC CASSFRGLGYTF